The 22 T cell receptor beta chains below come from one sample, sequenced in a study of shared clonotypes between healthy human individuals. Sequencing was performed with immunoSEQ multiplex PCR; in TCRdb, only in-frame clones are kept and a portion is missing. The repertoire consists of about 510,000 clones, with 95% to 97% occurring once and the leading ten covering 0.06%. The source material was naive CD4+ T cells sorted from blood. Subset in this sample: CD45RA+ positively selected. These receptors all come from a woman in her twenties or thirties in good health.

This chain links TRBV28 with TRBJ2-7, with 8 bases fitting TRBD2. The CDR3 has 14 amino acids. Germline V gives CDR1 MDHEN, CDR2 SYDVKM. V shed 7 bases, J shed 4 bases, and the junction held 9 bases outside the gene matches. Here the CDR3 reads CASIRAGVPYEQYF. In DNA form, the CDR3 reads TGTGCCAGCATACGAGCGGGAGTCCCGTACGAGCAGTACTTC.

There are a few counts of this clone. The gene calls are TRBV20-1 and TRBJ1-1; D not resolved. With 2 bases removed from V and 3 bases from J, the gap between germline ends came to 4 bases. Germline lookup yields CDR1 DFQATT and CDR2 SNEGSKA (reference sequence). The CDR3 extends over 11 amino acids. CDR3 bases: TGCAGTGCTAGAAGTCACACTGAAGCTTTCTTT. Translation: CSARSHTEAFF.

This sequence joins TRBV27 and TRBJ2-1, with 9 bases matching TRBD2. Germline V gene lookup returns CDR1 MNHEY and CDR2 SMNVEV (reference sequence). V shed 2 bases, J shed 4 bases, and the junction held 6 bases outside the gene matches. The CDR3 length is 16 residues. CDR3 nucleotides: TGTGCCAGCAGTTTAAGATTACTAGCGGGTTACAATGAGCAGTTCTTC. This translates into CASSLRLLAGYNEQFF.

Comment on this clone: The identical CDR3 is also encoded by other nucleotide sequences in the sample. The chain uses TRBV14 and TRBJ1-2; TRBD1 is a possible D gene (6 bases). Trimming took 0 bases from V and 4 from J, leaving 6 bases between them. CDR3 length equals 13 residues. Germline V gene data show CDR1 as SGHDN and CDR2 as FVKESK. CDR3 DNA: TGTGCCAGCAGCCAAGACAGGGGCTATGGCTACACCTTC. Residues: CASSQDRGYGYTF.

The CDR3 sequence: CASSLRQGPYNEQFF. CDR3 in DNA: TGTGCCAGCAGTTTGAGGCAGGGGCCCTACAATGAGCAGTTCTTC. The chain recombines TRBV28 with TRBJ2-1; possible D gene TRBD1, 6 bases. This CDR3 comprises 15 residues. The germline CDR1 and CDR2 sequences are MDHEN and SYDVKM. With 3 bases removed from V and 2 bases from J, the gap between germline ends came to 11 bases.

The rearrangement joins TRBV5-1 to TRBJ2-1, with TRBD1 identical over 8 bases. The CDR3 has 18 residues. V lost 0 bases and J lost 2; bases outside the gene matches: 10. Germline CDR1 and CDR2: SGHRS and YFSETQ. CDR3 in amino acids: CASSLVPKQGDPYNEQFF. CDR3 DNA sequence: TGCGCCAGCAGCTTGGTCCCAAAACAGGGGGACCCCTACAATGAGCAGTTCTTC.

This chain uses TRBV9 with TRBJ2-7; 12 bases are a match to TRBD2. This CDR3 spans 17 amino acids. From germline, CDR1 is SGDLS and CDR2 YYNGEE. V shed 2 bases and J 4 bases; nucleotides not matched to a gene: 10. DNA for the CDR3: TGTGCCAGCAGCGTCGCCCCTAGCGGGAGGGCCTTGTACGAGCAGTACTTC. Translating gives CASSVAPSGRALYEQYF.

CDR3 residues: CATSTAEGEQYF. The CDR3 coding sequence is TGTGCCACCTCGACGGCGGAGGGGGAGCAGTACTTC. The genes are TRBV15 and TRBJ2-7; TRBD2 is a possible D gene (6 bases). Trimming pared 8 bases from V and 7 bases from J, leaving 15 bases between. Germline CDR1 is LNHNV and CDR2 is YYDKDF (reference sequence). CDR3 length: 12 residues.

The chain is built from TRBV6-6 and TRBJ1-2; no firm D call. This CDR3 region has 12 residues. Germline assignment: CDR1 MNHNY and CDR2 SVGAGI (reference sequence). Trimming took 6 bases from V and 3 from J, leaving 8 bases between them. The CDR3 sequence: CASSHRDYGYTF. CDR3 coding DNA: TGTGCCAGCAGCCACCGGGACTATGGCTACACCTTC.

The chain joins TRBV6-1 to TRBJ1-4; D might be TRBD1 (5 bases). From germline, CDR1 is MNHNS and CDR2 SASEGT. CDR3 length: 15 amino acids. Trimming removed 6 bases at V and 3 bases at J, with 14 bases between. The CDR3, as DNA: TGTGCCAGCAGACGTCAGGGCAATCCTAATGAAAAACTGTTTTTT. This encodes CASRRQGNPNEKLFF.

The chain recombines TRBV19 with TRBJ2-2; the D gene could be TRBD1 or TRBD2 (7 bases each). CDR3 length: 14 amino acids. Trimming shortened V by 8 bases and J by 3 bases, and 13 bases separated the two germline ends. Germline values: CDR1 LNHDA, CDR2 SQIVND (reference sequence). As DNA, the CDR3 is TGTGCCAGTCGGGGAGGGGGCGACACCGGGGAGCTGTTTTTT. It is translated as CASRGGGDTGELFF.

This chain uses TRBV28 with TRBJ2-7; D is perhaps TRBD1 (6 bases). Germline V gives CDR1 MDHEN, CDR2 SYDVKM. The germline V and J ends were trimmed by 6 bases and 4 bases, with 13 bases remaining between them. The CDR3 runs 13 residues. This CDR3 reads CASRVGHQYEQYF. The CDR3 DNA sequence: TGTGCCAGCAGGGTGGGACACCAATACGAGCAGTACTTC.

J is TRBJ2-4 and V is TRBV6-6; D is undetermined. Germline V gives CDR1 MNHNY, CDR2 SVGAGI (reference sequence). The CDR3 has 14 amino acids. Trimming left V 3 bases short and J 0 bases short, with 6 bases between. The DNA of the CDR3 is TGTGCCAGCAGTTATACAGTAGCCAAAAACATTCAGTACTTC. Amino acid sequence: CASSYTVAKNIQYF.

CDR3 loop: CSARAADTQYF. The CDR3 DNA sequence: TGCAGTGCTAGAGCGGCAGATACGCAGTATTTT. The chain combines TRBV20-1 with TRBJ2-3; D is uncertain. Trimming pared 1 base from V and 4 bases from J, leaving 3 bases between. The CDR3 has 11 amino acids. Germline CDR1 and CDR2: DFQATT and SNEGSKA (reference sequence).

The rearrangement uses TRBV19 and TRBJ2-5; 13 bases are a match to TRBD2. The V and J ends lost 7 bases and 3 bases, in that order; junction bases with no gene match: 14. The CDR3 sequence is 18 residues long. Germline V gene data show CDR1 as LNHDA and CDR2 as SQIVND (reference sequence). CDR3: CASNHGTSGMLGKETQYF. For the CDR3, the DNA is TGTGCCAGTAACCACGGGACTAGCGGGATGTTGGGTAAAGAGACCCAGTACTTC.

The genes are TRBV18 and TRBJ1-3, with D maybe TRBD1 (6 bases). The CDR3 runs 19 residues. V shed 4 bases and J shed 4 bases, with 26 bases lying between them. Germline V gene sequence: CDR1 KGHSH, CDR2 LQKENI. The CDR3 DNA sequence: TGTGCCAGCTCACGTATGGGCCGGGGGCAGGTCCTTCTCGGAAACACCATATATTTT. It is translated as CASSRMGRGQVLLGNTIYF.

The V and J genes are TRBV9 and TRBJ2-1; TRBD2 matches 8 bases. The CDR3 length is 15 residues. Germline V gene data show CDR1 as SGDLS and CDR2 as YYNGEE. V shed 0 bases and J 8 bases; nucleotides not matched to a gene: 7. The CDR3 spells CASSVAGGSTDEQFF. DNA of the CDR3: TGTGCCAGCAGCGTAGCGGGAGGGAGTACGGATGAGCAGTTCTTC.

This rearrangement joins TRBV11-2 to TRBJ2-5, with D perhaps matching TRBD2 (6 bases). Germline CDR1 SGHAT, CDR2 FQNNGV. Deletions cut 3 bases from V and 4 bases from J, with 9 bases between. The CDR3 covers 13 residues. CDR3 residues: CASSFRLGETQYF. DNA for the CDR3: TGTGCCAGCAGCTTCCGACTAGGAGAGACCCAGTACTTC.

The chain is built from TRBV7-2 and TRBJ2-5, with 8 bases lining up with TRBD2. Germline V gene data show CDR1 as SGHTA and CDR2 as FQGNSA. The V segment lost 4 bases and the J segment 2 bases; nucleotides outside the gene matches: 9. There are 16 residues in the CDR3. CDR3 coding DNA: TGTGCCAGCAGCTCGGCCGGGACTAGGGGTCAAGAGACCCAGTACTTC. Translation gives CASSSAGTRGQETQYF. The variable domain in full, completed from reference TRBV7-2 and TRBJ2-5, reads GAGVSQSPSNKVTEKGKDVELRCDPISGHTALYWYRQSLGQGLEFLIYFQGNSAPDKSGLPSDRFSAERTGGSVSTLTIQRTQQEDSAVYLCASSSAGTRGQETQYFGPGTRLLVL.

This chain connects TRBV2 to TRBJ1-4; the D gene is possibly TRBD1 (5 bases). In germline, CDR1 is SNHLY, CDR2 FYNNEI. Trimming took 6 bases from V and 10 from J, leaving 18 bases between them. This CDR3 is 14 amino acids long. The CDR3 nucleotides read TGTGCCAGCAGGGGGGGAGGGGAGGAAGGAAAACTGTTTTTT. It yields the protein CASRGGGEEGKLFF.

Comment on this clone: The same CDR3 arises from other DNA sequences in this sample as well. The gene calls are TRBV11-2 and TRBJ2-5; 7 nucleotides match TRBD2. Germline trimming cut 5 bases from V and 1 base from J; bases unmatched to any gene: 1. The CDR3 has 13 amino acids. Germline V CDR1 and CDR2: SGHAT, FQNNGV. For the CDR3, the DNA is TGTGCCAGCAGCCGCGGGAGCCAAGAGACCCAGTACTTC. It translates to CASSRGSQETQYF.

This chain joins TRBV2 and TRBJ1-4; D is undetermined. Looked up from germline, CDR1 is SNHLY and CDR2 is FYNNEI. This CDR3 spans 10 amino acids. V was clipped by 6 bases and J by 11 bases, with 7 bases between them. CDR3 amino acids: CASRSQKLFF. CDR3 sequence (DNA): TGTGCCAGCAGAAGTCAGAAACTGTTTTTT.